The rows below give T cell receptor beta chains drawn from one sample of a study of shared clonotypes between healthy human individuals. Measured with immunoSEQ multiplex PCR; TCRdb has only the in-frame clones, and not every one. The sample contains 730,000 or so clones, 55% to 75% of which appear only once. The sequencing sample was made of memory CD4+ T cells sorted from blood. The receptors here all came from a woman aged 25 to 45 in good health. Both conserved end residues are part of each CDR3. A D gene is named only where the DNA matches it firmly. The listing skips clone size in some rows; elsewhere it reads once, few, many or a size class.

clone_size	d_call	v_call	j_call	cdr3_nt	cdr3_aa
-	-	TRBV5-6	TRBJ2-7	TGTGCCAGCAGCTTTGGGTACGAGCAGTACTTC	CASSFGYEQYF
-	-	TRBV28	TRBJ2-2	TGTGCCAGCAGTTTATTAGACAGGGGGGAGCTGTTTTTT	CASSLLDRGELFF
-	-	TRBV19	TRBJ2-7	TGTGCCAGTGGCTCCGGGACATCAACCGGCGAGCAGTACTTC	CASGSGTSTGEQYF
few	-	TRBV30	TRBJ1-2	TGTGCCTGGAGTGTACAAGGGGGTGATGGCTACACCTTC	CAWSVQGGDGYTF
-	TRBD1	TRBV7-9	TRBJ2-1	TGTGCCAGCAGCTCACCTACTGTTGGACAGGGAGCGGATGAGCAGTTCTTC	CASSSPTVGQGADEQFF
once	TRBD1	TRBV28	TRBJ1-5	TGTGCCAGCAGGTCCGGGACAGTTAGCAATCAGCCCCAGCATTTT	CASRSGTVSNQPQHF
few	-	TRBV5-5	TRBJ2-7	TGTGCCAGCAGCTTGTCGCCACGGGGTTCCACCTACGAGCAGTACTTC	CASSLSPRGSTYEQYF
-	-	TRBV28	TRBJ1-4	TGTGCCAGCAAGGCAGCCTTTCGGGAAAAACTGTTTTTT	CASKAAFREKLFF
-	-	TRBV5-1	TRBJ2-3	TGCGCCAGCAGCTTGCTCGGGGGAGCCACAGATACGCAGTATTTT	CASSLLGGATDTQYF
-	TRBD2	TRBV5-1	TRBJ2-2	TGCGCCAGCAGCCCCGATAGCGGGAGGAGGACCGGGGAGCTGTTTTTT	CASSPDSGRRTGELFF
-	-	TRBV20-1	TRBJ1-2	TGCAGTGCTAGAGAGTATGGCTACACCTTC	CSAREYGYTF
-	-	TRBV25-1	TRBJ2-7	TGTGCCAGCAGGGGGTCAGGTCCTCCCGGACAGTACTTC	CASRGSGPPGQYF
-	-	TRBV25-1	TRBJ2-5	TGTGCCAGCAGTCCCCCTATAGGGGTTCAAGAGACCCAGTACTTC	CASSPPIGVQETQYF
-	-	TRBV12-5	TRBJ2-6	TGTGCTAGTGGTCCACCTGGGGATCCTGGGGCCAACGTCCTGACTTTC	CASGPPGDPGANVLTF
-	-	TRBV27	TRBJ2-7	TGTGCCAGCAGTTCCCTCGACAGCTACGAGCAGTACTTC	CASSSLDSYEQYF
-	-	TRBV21-1	TRBJ2-7	TGTGCCAGCAGTTTCGGGTTCGGGCTAGCGGCGCGCGGTTACGAGCAGTACTTC	CASSFGFGLAARGYEQYF
-	-	TRBV11-2	TRBJ1-4	TGTGCCAGCAGCTTAGTTGGGACTACTAATGAAAAACTGTTTTTT	CASSLVGTTNEKLFF
-	TRBD1	TRBV6-5	TRBJ1-2	TGTGCCAGCAGGAGGGACAGTTCTAACTATGGCTACACCTTC	CASRRDSSNYGYTF
-	TRBD2	TRBV7-9	TRBJ2-1	TGTGCCAGCAGCTTTAGCGGGAATCGAGGTGAGCAGTTCTTC	CASSFSGNRGEQFF
-	-	TRBV28	TRBJ1-5	TGTGCCAGCAGTTTAAAGGATCCTTATCAGCCCCAGCATTTT	CASSLKDPYQPQHF
many	TRBD1	TRBV28	TRBJ1-4	TGTGCGCAGGTAGGGGGCACTAATGAAAAACTGTTTTTT	CAQVGGTNEKLFF
-	TRBD1	TRBV5-4	TRBJ2-5	TGTGCCAGCACCCGGAGGACAGGGGAGGGGGAGACCCAGTACTTC	CASTRRTGEGETQYF